The 32 T cell receptor beta chains below come from one sample, sequenced in a study of cytomegalovirus exposure and HLA in healthy donors. Vbeta (60) and Jbeta (13) primers were used in the PCR. Libraries were prepared by immunoSEQ multiplex PCR; TCRdb keeps only in-frame clonotypes and omits some of them. This sample has some 200,000 clones, with over 70% found just once. The sample taken for sequencing was PBMCs. The receptors stem from a boy between 2 and 10 years old in good health and CMV-seronegative.

This clone turned up a few times. V is TRBV6-1 and J is TRBJ1-1; a weak D match, TRBD1 (5 bases). Germline values: CDR1 MNHNS, CDR2 SASEGT. There are 15 residues in the CDR3. Trimming shortened V by 2 bases and J by 0 bases, and 10 bases separated the two germline ends. Here the CDR3 reads CASSESRAMNTEAFF. CDR3 DNA: TGTGCCAGCAGTGAATCCAGGGCCATGAACACTGAAGCTTTCTTT.

This chain uses TRBV7-8 with TRBJ1-2; D remains ambiguous. CDR3 length: 13 amino acids. Germline loops: CDR1 SGHVS, CDR2 FQNEAQ. V was clipped by 5 bases and J by 2 bases, with 9 bases between them. The CDR3 sequence: CASSPDLNYGYTF. The CDR3 coding sequence is TGTGCCAGCAGCCCCGACTTAAACTATGGCTACACCTTC.

V usage is TRBV25-1 and J usage is TRBJ1-2, with TRBD1 identical over 7 bases. This CDR3 spans 13 amino acids. J lost 3 bases, V lost 7 bases, and 5 bases had no gene match. Germline V gives CDR1 MGHDK, CDR2 SYGVNS. CDR3 protein: CASTDREYYGYTF. For the CDR3, the DNA is TGTGCCAGCACAGACAGGGAGTACTATGGCTACACCTTC.

Regarding this clone: Distinct nucleotide sequences in the sample also encode this CDR3. The chain employs TRBV9 and TRBJ2-3; TRBD2 matches 8 bases. V dropped 0 bases and J dropped 3; count of bases not matched to a gene: 3. The germline gives CDR1 SGDLS, CDR2 YYNGEE. The CDR3 contains 15 residues. The DNA of the CDR3 is TGTGCCAGCAGCGTAGGTGCGGGGGGTACAGATACGCAGTATTTT. Translated: CASSVGAGGTDTQYF.

In nucleotides, the CDR3 is TGTGCCAGTAGTACCCCGAACGGAGCACCCCTCCACTTT. This gives the protein CASSTPNGAPLHF. The chain combines TRBV19 with TRBJ1-6; no reliable D call. CDR1 is LNHDA and CDR2 is SQIVND in the germline V gene (reference sequence). This CDR3 is 13 amino acids long. Between the trimmed V and J ends, which lost 4 bases and 11 bases, there was a span of 12 bases.

The chain joins TRBV9 to TRBJ2-3, with TRBD2 matching 9 bases. Germline assignment: CDR1 SGDLS and CDR2 YYNGEE. The trim removed 6 bases at V and 1 base at J, leaving 3 bases unmatched. The CDR3 extends over 14 amino acids. Written as DNA, the CDR3 is TGTGCCAGCAACGGCGGGGGGGGCACAGATACGCAGTATTTT. Translating gives CASNGGGGTDTQYF.

The V call is TRBV21-1, the J call TRBJ1-5; the table assigns TRBD1, which was not confirmed against the DNA. TRBV21-1 is termed a pseudogene. CDR3 length equals 17 residues. This CDR3 reads CASSKDAQGYSNQPQHF. In DNA, the CDR3 is TGTGCCAGCAGCAAAGACGCGCAGGGCTATAGCAATCAGCCCCAGCATTTT.

The V gene is TRBV11-2, the J gene TRBJ2-6; no firm D call. This CDR3 comprises 19 residues. Per the germline V gene, CDR1 is SGHAT and CDR2 is FQNNGV. Trimming removed 5 bases at V and 0 bases at J, with 20 bases between. The CDR3 sequence is CASSATRNTITSGANVLTF. In DNA form, the CDR3 reads TGTGCCAGCAGCGCTACCCGAAACACTATAACCTCTGGGGCCAACGTCCTGACTTTC.

This chain connects TRBV19 to TRBJ2-5, with D possibly TRBD2 on 6 matching bases. This CDR3 is built from 15 residues. The germline CDR1 and CDR2 sequences are LNHDA and SQIVND (reference sequence). Between the trimmed V and J ends, which lost 3 bases and 2 bases, there was a span of 13 bases. This CDR3 is CASSMPTRGQETQYF. CDR3 bases: TGTGCCAGTAGTATGCCCACTCGGGGGCAAGAGACCCAGTACTTC.

J is TRBJ1-1 and V is TRBV29-1, with unresolved D. The CDR3 covers 13 residues. CDR1 is SQVTM, CDR2 ANQGSEA, per germline. V was shortened by 7 bases and J by 3 bases, with 15 bases between the two germline ends. The chain's CDR3 is CSAQTGIDTEAFF. The CDR3 coding sequence is TGCAGCGCCCAAACGGGGATCGACACTGAAGCTTTCTTT.

The rearrangement uses TRBV5-1 and TRBJ2-3; 9 bases are a match to TRBD2. The CDR3 runs to 15 residues. CDR1 is SGHRS, CDR2 YFSETQ, per germline. With V trimmed by 4 bases and J by 1 base, 4 bases remained unmatched. CDR3: CASSGGGAGTDTQYF. The CDR3 region has the DNA TGCGCCAGCAGCGGCGGGGGGGCGGGCACAGATACGCAGTATTTT.

J is TRBJ1-2 and V is TRBV6-6; perhaps TRBD1 as D (5 bases). Germline V gene sequence: CDR1 MNHNY, CDR2 SVGAGI (reference sequence). Between the trimmed V and J ends, which lost 6 bases and 6 bases, there was a span of 14 bases. The CDR3 is made up of 13 amino acids. The CDR3 here is CASSQLTVNGYTF. CDR3 DNA sequence: TGTGCCAGCAGCCAATTGACAGTTAATGGCTACACCTTC.

This clone was counted between two and nine times. This CDR3 reads CAWSNPGTGCKQYF. The CDR3 nucleotides are TGTGCCTGGAGCAACCCCGGGACAGGGTGCAAGCAGTACTTC. The rearrangement uses TRBV30 and TRBJ2-7; 9 bases line up with TRBD1. Trimming cost V 3 bases and J 8 bases; bases outside gene matches: 11. The germline gives CDR1 GTSNPN, CDR2 SVGIG (reference sequence). The CDR3 is 14 amino acids.

This clone was detected only once. The genes are TRBV2 and TRBJ1-3; D uncertain. This CDR3 spans 16 amino acids. Germline V CDR1 and CDR2: SNHLY, FYNNEI. Trimming left V 2 bases short and J 0 bases short, with 11 bases between. DNA for the CDR3: TGTGCCAGCAGTGAAATGTTGCGGTACTCTGGAAACACCATATATTTT. Translated: CASSEMLRYSGNTIYF.

The CDR3 protein is CASSQVSGSSQETQYF. CDR3 nucleotide sequence: TGTGCCAGCAGCCAAGTATCAGGGTCTTCTCAAGAGACCCAGTACTTC. This chain uses TRBV14 with TRBJ2-5, with D tentatively TRBD1 (5 bases). The CDR3 sequence is 16 residues long. Trimming removed 1 base at V and 2 bases at J, with 14 bases between. CDR1 and CDR2 (germline): SGHDN, FVKESK.

The chain recombines TRBV19 with TRBJ2-6; the match to TRBD1 covers 8 bases. V was pared by 4 bases and J by 4 bases, with 15 bases of the junction left unmatched. The CDR3 has 19 amino acids. CDR1 and CDR2 from the germline V gene are LNHDA and SQIVND (reference sequence). The CDR3 reads CASSNPTGDPVPGANVLTF. Written as DNA, the CDR3 is TGTGCCAGTAGTAACCCGACAGGGGACCCCGTCCCCGGGGCCAACGTCCTGACTTTC.

This sequence joins TRBV13 and TRBJ2-7; D possibly corresponds to TRBD1 (6 bases). Trimming left V 4 bases short and J 4 bases short, with 14 bases between. CDR3 length: 14 amino acids. CDR1 is PRHDT, CDR2 FYEKMQ, per germline (reference sequence). The DNA of the CDR3 is TGTGCCAGCAGCTCCGGACAGACAAGATACGAGCAGTACTTC. This encodes CASSSGQTRYEQYF.

The chain links TRBV6-1 to TRBJ2-3; 7 nucleotides agree with TRBD2. The CDR3 contains 15 residues. J lost 0 bases, V lost 5 bases, and 5 bases had no gene match. The germline V gene encodes CDR1 MNHNS and CDR2 SASEGT. This CDR3 is CASSLERDSTDTQYF. DNA for the CDR3: TGTGCCAGCAGTCTGGAGCGGGATAGCACAGATACGCAGTATTTT.

The V call is TRBV18, the J call TRBJ2-5; 7 nucleotides match TRBD1. Trimming at V came to 3 bases and at J to 5 bases, leaving 9 bases not matched to a gene. The CDR3 loop spans 15 amino acids. Looked up from germline, CDR1 is KGHSH and CDR2 is LQKENI. Here the CDR3 DNA reads TGTGCCAGCTCACCGGGGACAGAGATTCGGGAGACCCAGTACTTC. Translated: CASSPGTEIRETQYF.

The J gene is TRBJ2-1, the V gene TRBV29-1; 10 nucleotides match TRBD2. V was pared by 6 bases and J by 3 bases, with 8 bases of the junction left unmatched. The length of the CDR3 is 15 residues. The germline V gene has CDR1 SQVTM and CDR2 ANQGSEA. The CDR3 loop is CSVPILAGGYNEQFF. Written as DNA, the CDR3 is TGCAGCGTCCCTATCTTAGCGGGAGGCTACAATGAGCAGTTCTTC.

This chain links TRBV29-1 with TRBJ1-2; 9 bases align to TRBD1. Germline CDR1 reads SQVTM; CDR2 reads ANQGSEA. The CDR3 loop spans 13 amino acids. The ends lost 6 bases at V and 7 bases at J; junction bases unmatched: 9. The CDR3 DNA sequence: TGCAGCGTGGCAGACAGGGGGAAGGGTGGCTACACCTTC. Its protein product is CSVADRGKGGYTF.

The sample holds a few counts of this clone. The chain recombines TRBV6-5 with TRBJ1-2; a possible D gene is TRBD1 (6 bases). V was pared by 5 bases and J by 4 bases, with 11 bases between. This CDR3 contains 13 residues. Germline values: CDR1 MNHEY, CDR2 SVGAGI. This CDR3 is CASSGQRIYGYTF. The CDR3 DNA is TGTGCCAGCAGTGGACAGAGGATCTATGGCTACACCTTC.

The chain joins TRBV4-1 to TRBJ1-5; D is unresolved. The CDR3 is 12 amino acids. CDR1 is MGHRA, CDR2 YSYEKL, per germline. The V and J ends lost 0 bases and 11 bases respectively, with 8 bases between them. The CDR3 protein is CASSQDEVTQHF. The DNA of the CDR3 is TGCGCCAGCAGCCAAGACGAGGTGACCCAGCATTTT.

In this sample, this clone turned up once. V is TRBV9 and J is TRBJ1-5, with D unclear. The CDR3 consists of 16 residues. The germline V and J ends were trimmed by 0 bases and 0 bases, with 10 bases remaining between them. CDR1 is SGDLS and CDR2 is YYNGEE in the germline V gene. CDR3 nucleotides: TGTGCCAGCAGCGTAGCTTCCGGGGATAGCAATCAGCCCCAGCATTTT. Translating it yields CASSVASGDSNQPQHF.

The V call is TRBV6-6, the J call TRBJ2-7, with 8 bases aligning to TRBD1. This CDR3 comprises 15 residues. V shed 2 bases and J 7 bases; nucleotides not matched to a gene: 10. Germline V CDR1 and CDR2: MNHNY, SVGAGI (reference sequence). This CDR3 is CASSYGSETGDEQYF. The CDR3 bases are TGTGCCAGCAGTTACGGGAGCGAGACAGGGGATGAGCAGTACTTC.

V is TRBV19 and J is TRBJ2-1, with a possible D match to TRBD2 (5 bases). From germline, CDR1 is LNHDA and CDR2 SQIVND (reference sequence). Trimming cost V 3 bases and J 4 bases, with 16 bases left between them. This CDR3 contains 16 residues. The CDR3 DNA is TGTGCCAGTAGTATTTTTTCCCTAGCAGAATACAATGAGCAGTTCTTC. Residues: CASSIFSLAEYNEQFF.

The chain carries TRBV12-2 and TRBJ2-5; the table's D call of TRBD1 was not tested on the DNA. TRBV12-2 is a recognized pseudogene. CDR3 size: 18 residues. This CDR3 is CASRFISNWDRPKETQYF. The CDR3 nucleotides are TGTGCAAGTCGCTTTATATCGAACTGGGACAGGCCCAAGGAGACCCAGTACTTC.

The chain couples TRBV11-2 to TRBJ2-2, with 10 bases that match TRBD1. This CDR3 comprises 15 residues. V lost 9 bases to trimming and J lost 1 base; unmatched junction nucleotides: 5. The V gene's germline CDR1 is SGHAT and CDR2 FQNNGV. The CDR3 DNA reads TGTGCCAGTACCGGGACAGGGGTGAACACCGGGGAGCTGTTTTTT. This encodes CASTGTGVNTGELFF.

This clone was detected only once. J is TRBJ1-2 and V is TRBV4-1; D unclear. The germline V gene encodes CDR1 MGHRA and CDR2 YSYEKL. The V end was cut by 0 bases, the J end by 8 bases, with 10 bases between. The CDR3 loop spans 13 amino acids. CDR3 sequence (DNA): TGCGCCAGCAGCCAAGAGACCGCCGGGGGCTACACCTTC. Its protein product is CASSQETAGGYTF.

The chain uses TRBV9 and TRBJ2-1; 7 bases fit TRBD2. Germline CDR1 is SGDLS and CDR2 is YYNGEE. V gave up 0 bases and J gave up 8 bases; unmatched junction bases: 17. The CDR3 covers 18 residues. This chain's CDR3 is CASSVAPASGRFYDEQFF. DNA for the CDR3: TGTGCCAGCAGCGTAGCCCCCGCTAGCGGCCGGTTTTACGATGAGCAGTTCTTC.

The chain links TRBV5-4 to TRBJ2-3; tentatively, D is TRBD2 (5 bases). The germline gives CDR1 SGHNT, CDR2 YYREEE (reference sequence). This CDR3 spans 15 amino acids. V was trimmed by 5 bases and J by 3 bases, leaving 16 bases between them. The CDR3 protein is CASSEPRGNTDTQYF. The CDR3 DNA follows: TGTGCCAGCAGTGAACCCCGGGGAAATACAGATACGCAGTATTTT.

This clone was detected a few times. V is TRBV11-3 and J is TRBJ1-1; 8 bases line up with TRBD1. Germline CDR1 is SGHNT and CDR2 is YENEEA. The CDR3 spans 15 residues. V shed 5 bases and J 11 bases; nucleotides not matched to a gene: 16. The CDR3 DNA reads as TGTGCCAGCAGCCTACCCTCCGGGACAGGATATCGTGCTTTCTTT. Encoded protein: CASSLPSGTGYRAFF.